The 20 T cell receptor beta chains reported below all come from one sample, sequenced in a study of T cells in localized non-small cell lung cancer. The method was immunoSEQ multiplex PCR; TCRdb's version includes in-frame clones alone and lacks a portion of them. The sample contains approximately 28,000 clones, around 82% of which appear only once. The specimen was peripheral blood mononuclear cells, collected before any cancer treatment. The receptors shown here come from a man between 35 and 75 years old with stage III lung adenocarcinoma.

This rearrangement joins TRBV20-1 to TRBJ2-1; D possibly corresponds to TRBD2 (5 bases). The CDR3 sequence is 11 residues long. V was clipped by 6 bases and J by 8 bases, with 11 bases between them. Per the germline V gene, CDR1 is DFQATT and CDR2 is SNEGSKA (reference sequence). The CDR3, as DNA: TGCAGTGCCACGACTAACTATGAGCAGTTCTTC. Translation gives CSATTNYEQFF.

The chain carries TRBV19 and TRBJ2-3; 10 bases agree with TRBD2. The CDR3 covers 12 residues. Germline trimming cut 6 bases from V and 6 bases from J; bases unmatched to any gene: 0. Germline values: CDR1 LNHDA, CDR2 SQIVND (reference sequence). The CDR3 loop reads CASRLAGDTQYF. DNA for the CDR3: TGTGCCAGTAGACTAGCGGGGGATACGCAGTATTTT.

This clone was picked up a small number of times. The chain is built from TRBV13 and TRBJ2-2; 8 bases agree with TRBD1. V was pared by 5 bases and J by 1 base, with 3 bases of the junction left unmatched. The CDR3 is made up of 15 amino acids. Germline-derived CDR1 and CDR2 are PRHDT and FYEKMQ (reference sequence). In nucleotides, the CDR3 is TGTGCCAGCAGCCAGGGGGCGGGGAACACCGGGGAGCTGTTTTTT. Translating gives CASSQGAGNTGELFF.

This rearrangement joins TRBV5-4 to TRBJ2-3; D not resolved. V lost 6 bases and J lost 3, with 17 bases in between. This CDR3 has 15 residues. Germline loops: CDR1 SGHNT, CDR2 YYREEE (reference sequence). CDR3 DNA sequence: TGTGCCAGCACCACGACCCCCACCGTTACAGATACGCAGTATTTT. Amino acids: CASTTTPTVTDTQYF.

This clone was picked up one time. The V gene is TRBV5-4, the J gene TRBJ1-6; tentatively, D is TRBD1 (6 bases). The germline V and J ends were trimmed by 4 bases and 15 bases, with 14 bases remaining between them. The germline gives CDR1 SGHNT, CDR2 YYREEE (reference sequence). This CDR3 contains 12 residues. In DNA form, the CDR3 reads TGTGCCAGCAGCACAGGGACAACTCGCCTCCACTTT. Its translation: CASSTGTTRLHF.

V is TRBV11-2 and J is TRBJ1-1, with a possible D match to TRBD1 (6 bases). The germline CDR1 and CDR2 sequences are SGHAT and FQNNGV. V was cut by 5 bases and J by 6 bases, with 13 bases left in between. The length of the CDR3 is 13 residues. The CDR3 loop reads CASSKRQEAEAFF. The CDR3 region has the DNA TGTGCCAGCAGCAAGCGACAGGAGGCTGAAGCTTTCTTT.

This clone was counted only a few times. The chain carries TRBV2 and TRBJ2-1, with TRBD2 matching over 10 bases. Unmatched junction bases numbered 7, after V lost 6 bases and J lost 5 bases. The CDR3 length is 15 residues. Germline V gives CDR1 SNHLY, CDR2 FYNNEI. The chain's CDR3 is CASREREGWNNEQFF. The CDR3 region has the DNA TGTGCCAGCAGGGAGCGGGAGGGCTGGAACAATGAGCAGTTCTTC.

The chain's CDR3 is CASSRGQQKNIQYF. CDR3 nucleotides: TGTGCCAGCAGCCGGGGACAGCAAAAAAACATTCAGTACTTC. This chain links TRBV6-1 with TRBJ2-4; 7 bases match TRBD1. With V trimmed by 6 bases and J by 4 bases, 6 bases remained unmatched. Germline CDR1 MNHNS, CDR2 SASEGT. The CDR3 is made up of 14 amino acids.

CDR3 residues: CASRGLSNQPQHF. Here the CDR3 DNA reads TGTGCCAGCAGGGGGCTAAGCAATCAGCCCCAGCATTTT. The chain has TRBV28 and TRBJ1-5, with D possibly being TRBD1 (5 bases). This CDR3 is built from 13 residues. Trimming removed 6 bases from V and 1 base from J, with 7 bases in between. The germline CDR1 and CDR2 sequences are MDHEN and SYDVKM.

The J gene is TRBJ2-5, the V gene TRBV5-4; D uncertain. Germline CDR1 and CDR2: SGHNT and YYREEE (reference sequence). This CDR3 region has 14 residues. The V end lost 4 bases, the J end lost 5 bases, and 15 bases lay between the germline ends. In nucleotides, the CDR3 is TGTGCCAGCAGCCTGATGGGGTTCCGGGAGACCCAGTACTTC. It specifies CASSLMGFRETQYF.

This chain links TRBV19 with TRBJ1-5; D is uncertain. Deletions cut 3 bases from V and 0 bases from J, with 15 bases between. The V gene's germline CDR1 is LNHDA and CDR2 SQIVND (reference sequence). This CDR3 has 17 residues. The CDR3 bases are TGTGCCAGTAGTATTGGGGTTAGGCAGTATAGCAATCAGCCCCAGCATTTT. It yields the protein CASSIGVRQYSNQPQHF.

This chain connects TRBV19 to TRBJ2-1; 16 bases line up with TRBD2. CDR3 length: 18 amino acids. V gave up 3 bases and J gave up 10 bases; unmatched junction bases: 12. Germline loops: CDR1 LNHDA, CDR2 SQIVND (reference sequence). The CDR3 nucleotides are TGTGCCAGTAGTATGGAGGAAGGGGGACTAGCGGGAGGGCGGGAGCAGTTCTTC. Translated, it gives CASSMEEGGLAGGREQFF.

V usage is TRBV28 and J usage is TRBJ2-7; tentatively, D is TRBD1 (5 bases). Germline V lookup: CDR1 MDHEN, CDR2 SYDVKM. CDR3 length: 11 amino acids. Deletions cut 2 bases from V and 9 bases from J, with 8 bases between. CDR3 in DNA: TGTGCCAGCAGTTTAAGGGGCGTGCAGTACTTC. It yields the protein CASSLRGVQYF.

This chain connects TRBV29-1 to TRBJ1-5, with D hard to call. CDR1 SQVTM and CDR2 ANQGSEA come from the germline V gene. The V end was cut by 5 bases, the J end by 1 base, with 6 bases between. This CDR3 region has 12 residues. CDR3 in DNA: TGCAGCGTTAGATTAAGCAATCAGCCCCAGCATTTT. This gives the protein CSVRLSNQPQHF.

The chain is built from TRBV6-6 and TRBJ1-5; D is possibly TRBD1 (5 bases). This CDR3 has 16 amino acids. CDR1 MNHNY and CDR2 SVGAGI come from the germline V gene (reference sequence). The V and J ends lost 5 bases and 3 bases respectively, with 17 bases between them. CDR3 nucleotides: TGTGCCAGCAGTCCCGCCATTCGGGGCCCCAATCAGCCCCAGCATTTT. Its protein is CASSPAIRGPNQPQHF.

This rearrangement joins TRBV11-2 to TRBJ2-1, with D perhaps matching TRBD2 (5 bases). Germline assignment: CDR1 SGHAT and CDR2 FQNNGV. This CDR3 has 13 amino acids. V lost 4 bases, J lost 12 bases, and 16 bases lay in between. The CDR3 loop is CASSSPLGLGQFF. CDR3 coding DNA: TGTGCCAGCAGCTCCCCACTAGGACTGGGGCAGTTCTTC.

V gene TRBV10-2 combines with J gene TRBJ1-2; no reliable D call. This CDR3 spans 11 amino acids. Germline lookup yields CDR1 WSHSY and CDR2 SAAADI. The V end was cut by 5 bases, the J end by 4 bases, with 5 bases between. The DNA for the CDR3 is TGCGCCAGCAGTCCCAGCTATGGCTACACCTTC. Residues: CASSPSYGYTF.

The rearrangement uses TRBV5-4 and TRBJ2-1, with 7 bases matching TRBD1. V trimming: 4 bases; J trimming: 9 bases; junction bases outside the gene matches: 13. The CDR3 loop spans 15 amino acids. Germline CDR1 reads SGHNT; CDR2 reads YYREEE (reference sequence). The CDR3, as DNA: TGTGCCAGCAGCCCGGACAGGAAGCCCCGCGGTGAGCAGTTCTTC. Translated, it gives CASSPDRKPRGEQFF.

V usage is TRBV10-3 and J usage is TRBJ2-5; either TRBD1 or TRBD2 may supply D (5 bases each). From germline, CDR1 is ENHRY and CDR2 SYGVKD. V lost 6 bases, J lost 3 bases, and 11 bases lay in between. The CDR3 length is 13 residues. CDR3 nucleotide sequence: TGTGCCATCAGCCGGGACGGTGAAGAGACCCAGTACTTC. It codes for CAISRDGEETQYF.

This rearrangement joins TRBV28 to TRBJ1-1, with unresolved D. V was shortened by 7 bases and J by 3 bases, with 18 bases between the two germline ends. CDR1 is MDHEN, CDR2 SYDVKM, per germline. The CDR3 covers 15 residues. The chain's CDR3 is CASTPSGRGDTEAFF. The CDR3 DNA reads as TGTGCCAGCACCCCTTCCGGACGGGGAGACACTGAAGCTTTCTTT.